These 5 T cell receptor beta chains share one sample of origin, sequenced in a study of spatial heterogeneity in lung cancer. Findings of the study overall: Counts of expanded alpha and beta TCRs within tumors tracked the tumor nonsynonymous mutation count.

No cognate antigen is known for these TCRs. TCRdb processed the 5' RACE reads anew with MiXCR; each CDR3 protein has one entry. The table shows 2,000 to 2,500 distinct CDR3 sequences, with 22% occurring only once. Sample time point: sample taken at primary tumor resection. The source was lung tumor tissue, collected at surgery. The receptors here all came from a male donor with early-stage non-small cell lung cancer.

This clonotype was seen at least ten times. This chain connects TRBV27 to TRBJ1-2; D not certain. V lost 5 bases to trimming and J lost 6 bases, with 13 bases between them. Germline V gives CDR1 MNHEY, CDR2 SMNVEV (reference sequence). The CDR3 is 13 residues long. CDR3: CASSTRSRDGYTF. The CDR3 DNA is TGTGCCAGCAGTACCCGATCCCGTGATGGCTACACCTTC.

The gene calls are TRBV3-1 and TRBJ2-7; D might be TRBD1 (5 bases). The CDR3 has 14 amino acids. Germline CDR1 is LGHDT and CDR2 is YNNKEL (reference sequence). V was clipped by 3 bases and J by 2 bases, with 11 bases between them. DNA for the CDR3: TGTGCCAGCAGCCACAGTGACAGAACCTACGAGCAGTACTTC. This translates into CASSHSDRTYEQYF.

This chain links TRBV6-1 with TRBJ1-1; 11 bases fit TRBD1. Trimming removed 6 bases from V and 8 bases from J; junction bases left unmatched: 5. The CDR3 has 13 amino acids. From germline, CDR1 is MNHNS and CDR2 SASEGT. DNA of the CDR3: TGTGCCAGCAGATTTGGACAGGGGGCCGAAGCTTTCTTT. Residues: CASRFGQGAEAFF.

The V and J genes are TRBV27 and TRBJ2-4; 8 nucleotides agree with TRBD1. The CDR3 is 13 residues long. Germline trimming cut 0 bases from V and 9 bases from J; bases unmatched to any gene: 1. Germline V lookup: CDR1 MNHEY, CDR2 SMNVEV (reference sequence). The CDR3 sequence is CASSLSGQGIQYF. The CDR3 region has the DNA TGTGCCAGCAGTTTATCCGGACAGGGCATTCAGTACTTC.

The J gene is TRBJ1-1, the V gene TRBV7-9; 9 bases are shared with TRBD1. The germline gives CDR1 SEHNR, CDR2 FQNEAQ (reference sequence). This CDR3 has 17 amino acids. Trimming removed 5 bases from V and 1 base from J; junction bases left unmatched: 11. The CDR3 nucleotides are TGTGCCAGCAGCCTAACCCCACAACAGGGGGCGAACACTGAAGCTTTCTTT. Its protein product is CASSLTPQQGANTEAFF. The entire variable domain, with the rest obtained from reference TRBV7-9 and TRBJ1-1, is as follows: DTGVSQNPRHKITKRGQNVTFRCDPISEHNRLYWYRQTLGQGPEFLTYFQNEAQLEKSRLLSDRFSAERPKGSFSTLEIQRTEQGDSAMYLCASSLTPQQGANTEAFFGQGTRLTVV.